This TCR beta chain was captured by sequencing in a study of spatial heterogeneity in lung cancer. Study-level information: A consistent excess of beta-chain over alpha-chain sequences was detected.

TCRdb recomputed calls from the 5' RACE reads with MiXCR, one row per CDR3 protein. The sample has around 44,000 distinct CDR3 sequences, over 9.5% seen once. This clonotype came up many times. Noted time point: blood at routine non-recurrence follow-up after resection. The length of the CDR3 is 13 residues. Per germline, CDR1 DFQATT and CDR2 SNEGSKA (reference sequence). V was shortened by 4 bases and J by 5 bases, with 14 bases between the two germline ends. The chain links TRBV20-1 to TRBJ2-5, with D perhaps TRBD2 (5 bases). Sample: PBMCs, taken at follow-up. The TCR originated in a female donor with early-stage non-small cell lung cancer. The CDR3 spells CSAIGVLGETQYF. The DNA of the CDR3 is TGCAGTGCTATCGGGGTCCTCGGGGAGACCCAGTACTTC.